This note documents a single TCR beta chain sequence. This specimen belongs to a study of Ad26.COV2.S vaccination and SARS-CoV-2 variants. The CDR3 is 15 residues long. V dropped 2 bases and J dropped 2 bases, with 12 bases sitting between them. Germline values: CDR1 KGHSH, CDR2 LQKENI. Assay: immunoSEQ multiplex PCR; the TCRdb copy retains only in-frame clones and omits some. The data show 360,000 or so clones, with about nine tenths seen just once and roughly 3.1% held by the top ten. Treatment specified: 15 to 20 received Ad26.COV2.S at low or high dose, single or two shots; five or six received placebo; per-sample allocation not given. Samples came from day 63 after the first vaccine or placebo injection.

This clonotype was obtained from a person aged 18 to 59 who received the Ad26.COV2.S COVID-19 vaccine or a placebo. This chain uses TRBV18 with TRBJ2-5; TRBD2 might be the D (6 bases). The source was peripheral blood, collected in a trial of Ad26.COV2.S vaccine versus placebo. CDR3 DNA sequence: TGTGCCAGCTCACCAGCTAGCGAGGGACAAGAGACCCAGTACTTC. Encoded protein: CASSPASEGQETQYF.